What follows is one T cell receptor (beta chain) and its context. Its antigen is still unknown. The data originate from a study of T cells in Graves' hyperthyroidism and ophthalmopathy. Findings and caveats of the study: Clonotypes that were expanded in thyroid above 0.001 mostly appeared in blood too.

This CDR3 comprises 13 residues. Germline CDR1 DFQATT, CDR2 SNEGSKA (reference sequence). V lost 6 bases and J 5 bases, leaving 16 bases between the germline ends. Amplified TCR beta CDR3 regions came from RNA transcripts. The HTBI primer set drove a first-round RT-PCR of the TCR CDR3. TCRdb fed the multiplex PCR reads into MiXCR, producing one record per CDR3 protein. The sample includes 550,000 to 700,000 distinct CDR3 sequences, under 60% of them seen just once. Source material: peripheral blood or thyroid tissue (not recorded which). This clonotype originated in an adult woman with Graves' disease, either hyperthyroidism or ophthalmopathy (not recorded which). The J gene is TRBJ2-5, the V gene TRBV20-1; D may be TRBD1 (6 bases). CDR3 coding DNA: TGCAGTGCCCCCCTTCAGGGGTTGGAGACCCAGTACTTC. The encoded protein is CSAPLQGLETQYF.